This TCR beta chain originates from a study of T cell responses to AZD1222 COVID-19 vaccine (dated by TCRdb to about 2021). Regarding the complete study: AZD1222 recipients whose second dose came at about 4 weeks and those whose second dose came at about 12 weeks were combined into one group, since spike-specific TCR depth and breadth did not differ between the two schedules. Trial participants were enrolled by age into subgroups of 18-55, 56-69 and 70-plus years, and around 150, 29 and 61 TCR-sequenced participants, respectively, were included in these subgroups. TCR sequencing was performed for 230 to 250 trial participants, of whom about 200 were given two doses of AZD1222 and about 25 were given two doses of MenACWY control vaccine.

To note about this clone: Its antigen has not been determined. No much larger clone is present one base from it, and per-base qualities are unavailable.

The CDR3 regions of human TCRbeta chains were analyzed by immunosequencing. The original pipeline was this. TCRs in the repertoires were compared against a reference library of SARS-CoV-2-specific TCRs that had been generated with the MIRA antigen-specificity platform. Breadth meant the fraction of unique TCRs that were SARS-CoV-2-associated, whereas depth meant the fraction of total T cells that were SARS-CoV-2-associated. Using the MIRA data, every spike-specific TCR was mapped to the spike region that the TCR reacted to and assigned to either a CD4 or a CD8 class. Log10-transformed breadth and depth values were compared by one-way ANOVA with Sidak's multiple comparisons tests. TCRdb's version of the immuneACCESS table is confined to in-frame rearrangements and falls short of the full clone set. An unresolved V gene accounts for under half of the shortfall where checked; the remainder is of unknown origin. The V and J calls and clone size were taken over from that table, and D and trimming were inferred from the DNA. This sample is represented by fewer than 140,000 clones; around 90% of them were singletons. Of the sample, less than 6% falls within the top ten clones.

Overall study results and their limits: Only 5 to 7 AZD1222 recipients were SARS-CoV-2 seropositive at baseline, limiting conclusions about previously exposed vaccinees. The vaccine-associated CD4 TCRs covered the entire spike protein, and the dominant responses fell in regions 160-218 and 743-854. No day 14 peak-response samples were available, so repertoires were characterized only after the peak T cell response. The 56-69-year group was small, and its depth increase did not reach significance, likely because of low power. Participants were mostly white British and included more females than males, and it was suggested by the authors that clonal diversity may have been underestimated. Spike-specific TCR breadth and depth rose significantly after two AZD1222 doses compared with day 0 and with MenACWY recipients. Reportedly, almost half of the unique spike-specific TCRs recognized epitopes lying outside the regions that are mutated in the B.1.351 and B.1.1.7 variants.

The time point tag for this specimen amounts to: baseline before first vaccination. Vaccinee samples came from UK trials COV001 and COV002, including a single-blind randomized controlled phase 2/3 trial of AZD1222 (ChAdOx1 nCoV-19) in healthy adults. Trial participant PBMC samples were collected at day 0 and day 28 after the second dose for TCRbeta chain sequencing. The clonotype comes from an adult in good health. Sequencing used peripheral blood, obtained on day 0 of AZD1222 vaccination.

The DNA sequence is as follows: TGTGCCAGCAGCTTAAATGGACAGGGTGGCACTGAAGCTTTCTTT. Translated, this gives CASSLNGQGGTEAFF. This receptor chain uses TRBV7-3 and TRBJ1-1; 8 bases in the junction line up with TRBD1. Per the germline V gene, SGHTA is the CDR1 and FQGTGA is the CDR2. Counted from cysteine to phenylalanine, this CDR3 has 15 amino acids. Left in the record is the CDR3 DNA by itself, 45 bases read in frame from the first base. V is trimmed back by 1 base and J by 4 bases, and the junction contains 5 bases that no gene match accounts for.